This is a list of T cell receptor beta chains from one sample in a study of blood T cell repertoires in COVID-19. Libraries were prepared by immunoSEQ multiplex PCR; TCRdb keeps only in-frame clonotypes and omits some of them. This sample has more than 100,000 clones, with around 90% found just once. Sequencing was carried out using peripheral blood. These receptors were obtained from a woman aged 55-70 years with COVID-19, enrolled during active disease. CDR3s leave out the opening cysteine and the closing phenylalanine or tryptophan. Clone sizes are given selectively: once, few, many, or a class where the clone is expanded.

j_call clone_size v_call cdr3_aa
TRBJ2-2 . TRBV18 ASSPAAGAGELF
TRBJ2-2 . TRBV6-2/TRBV6-3 ASSRTSVVGELF
TRBJ1-5 . TRBV9 ASSVGGSGIQPQH
TRBJ2-5 once TRBV5-1 ASSPQGNRETQY
TRBJ1-2 . TRBV7-2 ASSAGRGSLNYGYT
TRBJ2-6 . TRBV7-8 ASSPTRNSGANVLT
TRBJ1-2 . TRBV7-2 ASSLVMGTGYGYT
TRBJ1-2 once TRBV9 ASSLTGTGEGGYT
TRBJ1-1 . TRBV5-4 ASSVFLVLGQGNTEAF
TRBJ1-2 . TRBV14 ASSPIGRELLYGYT
TRBJ2-3 . TRBV19 ASSIWGRSDTQY
TRBJ2-3 . TRBV4-3 ASSQAPLAGSTDTQY
TRBJ1-5 . TRBV7-8 ASSFREGPNQPQH
TRBJ1-1 . TRBV7-9 ASSLEGRGRGKNTEAF
TRBJ2-2 few TRBV20-1 SASPGSTGELF
TRBJ1-4 . TRBV7-2 ASSLGRANEKLF
TRBJ1-1 . TRBV6-5 ASSYGPNTEAF
TRBJ2-7 . TRBV6-5 ASNPRGGSYEQY
TRBJ1-2 . TRBV6-4 ASRGQDYGYT
TRBJ1-1 . TRBV6-2/TRBV6-3 ASSYSPFEGTEAF
TRBJ1-4 . TRBV4-3 ASSQAQVNEKLF
TRBJ2-1 . TRBV11-2 ASSLVDLLVNEQF
TRBJ1-5 . TRBV25-1 ASPEPRQPQH
TRBJ2-5 . TRBV6-5 ATTGGFEETQY
TRBJ2-7 once TRBV6-5 ASSYSLTGKIYEQY
TRBJ2-2 . TRBV9 ASSVDGGADGELF
TRBJ1-2 . TRBV5-4 ASSPSGGRSSYGYT
TRBJ2-1 . TRBV6-6 ASSPRRGNYNEQF
TRBJ2-7 . TRBV19 VPTSPYEQY
TRBJ2-5 . TRBV19 ASSKGQGAGETQY
TRBJ1-2 few TRBV7-2 ASNRQGEGGYT
TRBJ1-5 . TRBV7-2 ASSTTGVSQPQH
TRBJ1-2 . TRBV29-1 SVESGAGYGYT
TRBJ1-2 . TRBV19 ASTPTGGILFGYT
TRBJ2-3 . TRBV5-1 ASSSAAGVTSTDTQY
TRBJ2-1 . TRBV9 ASSGAGLAVKDEQF
TRBJ1-6 . TRBV19 ASSTAGDNSPLH
TRBJ1-2 . TRBV7-2 ASSLSRQGYGYT
TRBJ2-3 . TRBV28 ASSPVTLLAGGTDTQY
TRBJ1-2 . TRBV6-2/TRBV6-3 ASSYSDREGYGYT
TRBJ1-2 few TRBV7-3 ASSPDRNYGYT
TRBJ1-5 . TRBV29-1 SVHRARASWIRQPQH
TRBJ1-1 . TRBV4-2 ASSQDEATEAF
TRBJ1-2 . TRBV9 ASSPLTGTYGYT
TRBJ2-5 . TRBV6-5 ASSYSQVPTTKTQY
TRBJ1-6 . TRBV20-1 SANEAGAPNSPLH
TRBJ1-1 . TRBV6-5 ASSWGTPRTEAF
TRBJ1-6 . TRBV5-5 ASSQSGGRNNSPLH
TRBJ2-3 . TRBV7-3 ASSSTDRIATDTQY
TRBJ1-6 . TRBV6-5 AGKLYGTGDSPLH
TRBJ2-2 once TRBV3-1/TRBV3-2 ASSQDRANTGELF
TRBJ2-7 . TRBV13 ASSLTTSFRQLTYEQY
TRBJ2-5 once TRBV27 ASSLQGAMKETQY
TRBJ2-7 . TRBV28 ASLPGGLGTGSSYEQY
TRBJ2-2 . TRBV7-8 ASNRGGVDTGELF
TRBJ2-5 . TRBV5-1 ASSSKETQY
TRBJ2-7 . TRBV3-1/TRBV3-2 ASSQASFRTGDDEQY
TRBJ1-6 . TRBV18 ASSPGQDNSPLH
TRBJ1-1 . TRBV7-2 ASSPPGGMNTEAF